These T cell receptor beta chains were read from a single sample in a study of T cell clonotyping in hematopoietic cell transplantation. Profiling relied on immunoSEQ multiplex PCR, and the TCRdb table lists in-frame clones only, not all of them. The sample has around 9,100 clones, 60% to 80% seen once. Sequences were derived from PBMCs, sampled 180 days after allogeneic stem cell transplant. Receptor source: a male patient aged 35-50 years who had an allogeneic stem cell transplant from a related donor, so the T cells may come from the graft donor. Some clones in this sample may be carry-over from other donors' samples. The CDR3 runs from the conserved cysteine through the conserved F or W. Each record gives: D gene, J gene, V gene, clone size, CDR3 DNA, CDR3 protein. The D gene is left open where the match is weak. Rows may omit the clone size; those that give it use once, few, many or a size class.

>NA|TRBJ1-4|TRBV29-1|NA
TGCAGCGTTAAGGGGGGAGATGAAAAACTGTTTTTT
CSVKGGDEKLFF
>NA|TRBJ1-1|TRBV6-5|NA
TGTGCCAGCACCCCTGTTTTCGAGGGGGACACTGAAGCTTTCTTT
CASTPVFEGDTEAFF
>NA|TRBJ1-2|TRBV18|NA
TGTGCCAGCTCACCACCCACGGATCGTGGCTATGGCTACACCTTC
CASSPPTDRGYGYTF
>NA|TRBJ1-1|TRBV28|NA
TGTGCCAGCAGAAGACGGGGGGAGGGAACTGAAGCTTTCTTT
CASRRRGEGTEAFF
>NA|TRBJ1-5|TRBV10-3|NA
TGTGCCACCACTACGGCAGGGAATCATCAGCCCCAGCATTTT
CATTTAGNHQPQHF
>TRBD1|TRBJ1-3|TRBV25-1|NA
TGTGCCAGCAGTGATTCTTCAGGGGGCCGGGAAGGAAACACCATATATTTT
CASSDSSGGREGNTIYF
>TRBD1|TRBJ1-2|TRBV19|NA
TGTGCCAGTAGTGCACCGGGACAGGGCTCCTATGGCTACACCTTC
CASSAPGQGSYGYTF
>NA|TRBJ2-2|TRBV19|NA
TGTGCCAGTAGTCCCCTAGCGAACACCGGGGAGCTGTTTTTT
CASSPLANTGELFF
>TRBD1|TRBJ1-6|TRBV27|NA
TGTGCCAGCAGTCTCTCATTCGGCGGACAGGGCGGTCTCCCCCGGGCCAATTCACCCCTCCACTTT
CASSLSFGGQGGLPRANSPLHF
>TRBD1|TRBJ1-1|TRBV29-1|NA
TGCAGCGTCCGGGGACAGTCGAACACTGAAGCTTTCTTT
CSVRGQSNTEAFF
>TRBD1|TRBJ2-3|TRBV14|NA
TGTGCCAGCAGCCAAGAAGGGGGCAGGGCAGATACGCAGTATTTT
CASSQEGGRADTQYF
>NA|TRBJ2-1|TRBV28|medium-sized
TGTGCCAGCAGTCCACTGGGAGCGGTGGGGTACAATGAGCAGTTCTTC
CASSPLGAVGYNEQFF
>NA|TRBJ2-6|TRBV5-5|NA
TGTGCCAGCAGCCCCTTGCCCGGTGCTGGGGCCAACGTCCTGACTTTC
CASSPLPGAGANVLTF
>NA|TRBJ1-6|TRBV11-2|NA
TGTGCCAGCAGCTTAGAAACGGGGAACTCACCCCTCCACTTT
CASSLETGNSPLHF
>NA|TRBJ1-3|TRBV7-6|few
TGTGCCAGCAGCTTAACGGGAGGTGGAAACACCATATATTTT
CASSLTGGGNTIYF
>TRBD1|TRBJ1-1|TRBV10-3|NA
TGTGCCATCCGAAGACAGGGGAACACTGAAGCTTTCTTT
CAIRRQGNTEAFF
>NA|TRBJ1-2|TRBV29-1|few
TGCAGCGTTGTGGTGGGGAAAGGCTACACCTTC
CSVVVGKGYTF
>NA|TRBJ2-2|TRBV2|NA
TGTGCCAGCAGTGAATGGGGGAACACCGGGGAGCTGTTTTTT
CASSEWGNTGELFF
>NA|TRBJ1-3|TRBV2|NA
TGTGCCAGCAGTGAGGGGCGAGTCTCTGGAAACACCATATATTTT
CASSEGRVSGNTIYF
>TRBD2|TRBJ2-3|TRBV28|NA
TGTGCCAGCAGTTTAATGTCGGGGGGGCGCACAGATACGCAGTATTTT
CASSLMSGGRTDTQYF
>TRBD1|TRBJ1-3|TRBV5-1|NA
TGCGCCAGCAGCTTCGACAGGGCTGGAAACACCATATATTTT
CASSFDRAGNTIYF
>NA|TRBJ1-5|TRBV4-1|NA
TGCGCCAGCAGCCAAGTATTTGGGACTAATCAGCCCCAGCATTTT
CASSQVFGTNQPQHF
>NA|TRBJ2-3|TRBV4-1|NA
TGCGCCAGCAGCCAAGTGACACCTACAGACCGAGCCCGCACAGATACGCAGTATTTT
CASSQVTPTDRARTDTQYF
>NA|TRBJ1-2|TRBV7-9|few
TGTGCCAGCAGCTCTCCAGGGGCACCCAAGGGTGAAGGCTACACCTTC
CASSSPGAPKGEGYTF
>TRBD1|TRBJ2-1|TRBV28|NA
TGTGCCAGCAGTGAGGGACAGCTATACAATGAGCAGTTCTTC
CASSEGQLYNEQFF
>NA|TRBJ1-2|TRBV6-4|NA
TGTGCCAGCAGGGGACTCCCGGGGCATGGCTACACCTTC
CASRGLPGHGYTF
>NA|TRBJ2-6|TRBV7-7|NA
TGTGCCAGCAGCCAGCAGGGTAAGCCACAAAGTCGGGCCAACGTCCTGACTTTC
CASSQQGKPQSRANVLTF
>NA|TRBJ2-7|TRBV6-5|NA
TGTGCCAGCAGTTGGAGACAGGCCAGATCCTACGAGCAGTACTTC
CASSWRQARSYEQYF
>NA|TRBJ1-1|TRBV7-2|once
TGTGCCAGCAGCTTAGATCTCCGGGGAGGGGACACTGAAGCTTTCTTT
CASSLDLRGGDTEAFF
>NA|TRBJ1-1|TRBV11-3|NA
TGTGCCAGCAGCTTAGTCGGGGGTTCGACTGAAGCTTTCTTT
CASSLVGGSTEAFF
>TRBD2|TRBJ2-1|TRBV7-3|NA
TGTGCCAGCAGCATCCGAGGAGCGGGGGGGTACAATGAGCAGTTCTTC
CASSIRGAGGYNEQFF
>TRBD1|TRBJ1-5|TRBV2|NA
TGTGCCAGCAGGGGACAGGTCAATCAGCCCCAGCATTTT
CASRGQVNQPQHF
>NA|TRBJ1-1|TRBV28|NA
TGTGCCAGCAGTTCGTCAGGGGCCATGAACACTGAAGCTTTCTTT
CASSSSGAMNTEAFF
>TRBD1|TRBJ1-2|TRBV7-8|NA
TGTGCCAGCAGCCCCTTCCTCCCTTGGGACAGGAGCTATGGCTACACCTTC
CASSPFLPWDRSYGYTF
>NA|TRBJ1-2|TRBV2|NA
TGTGCCAGCAGTGATTCTCGTAACAGTTACTATGGCTACACCTTC
CASSDSRNSYYGYTF
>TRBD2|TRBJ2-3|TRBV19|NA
TGTGCCAGTAGTACATCTACCGGGACTAGCGGGGCCCGTACGCAGTATTTT
CASSTSTGTSGARTQYF
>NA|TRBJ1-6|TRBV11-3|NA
TGTGCCAGCAGCGTCGACAGGTTTTCACCCCTCCACTTT
CASSVDRFSPLHF
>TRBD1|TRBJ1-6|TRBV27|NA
TGTGCCAGCAGTTACCAGGGGGCCAATTCACCCCTCCACTTT
CASSYQGANSPLHF
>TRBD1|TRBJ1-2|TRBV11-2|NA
TGTGCCAGCACCAGTGGCAGGGGGAGCTACACCTTC
CASTSGRGSYTF
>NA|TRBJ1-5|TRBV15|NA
TGTGCCACCTCTTTGCGGGGCAATCAGCCCCAGCATTTT
CATSLRGNQPQHF
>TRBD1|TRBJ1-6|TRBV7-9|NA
TGTGCCAGCAGCCCAACAGGGGGGGATTCACCCCTCCACTTT
CASSPTGGDSPLHF
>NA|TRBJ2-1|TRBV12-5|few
TGTGCTAGTGGTTTGGTACGCGGAGACTCCTACAATGAGCAGTTCTTC
CASGLVRGDSYNEQFF
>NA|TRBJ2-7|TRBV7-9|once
TGTGCCAGCAGCTCCGCCGGGCAGGGGGGTCGCTACGAGCAGTACTTC
CASSSAGQGGRYEQYF
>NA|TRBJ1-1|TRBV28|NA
TGTGCCAGCAGTCCAAACTCTGGACAGATGAACACTGAAGCTTTCTTT
CASSPNSGQMNTEAFF
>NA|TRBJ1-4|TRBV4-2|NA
TGTGCCAGCAGCCAAGAGCATCAGGGGTCTAATGAAAAACTGTTTTTT
CASSQEHQGSNEKLFF
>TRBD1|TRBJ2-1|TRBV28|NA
TGTGCCAGCAGTTTCCCGACTACTCCGGGACAGGGAATTCATGAGCAGTTCTTC
CASSFPTTPGQGIHEQFF
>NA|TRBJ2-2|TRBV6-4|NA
TGTGCCAGCAGTGACTCGCCCGACTACGGGGAGCTGTTTTTT
CASSDSPDYGELFF
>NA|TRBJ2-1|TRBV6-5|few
TGTGCCAGCAGTTCAGATTCTTACAATGAGCAGTTCTTC
CASSSDSYNEQFF
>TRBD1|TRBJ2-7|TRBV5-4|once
TGTGCCAGCAGCTCTGGGACAGGGGCCTACGAGCAGTACTTC
CASSSGTGAYEQYF
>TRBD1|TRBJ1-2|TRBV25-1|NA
TGTGCCAGCAGCCGGGGACAGTACTATGGCTACACCTTC
CASSRGQYYGYTF
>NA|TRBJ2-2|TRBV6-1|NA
TGTGCCAGCAGGACAGCGAACACCGGGGAGCTGTTTTTT
CASRTANTGELFF
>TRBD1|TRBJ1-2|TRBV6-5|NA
TGTGCCAGCAAACGGGGGGAACAGGGGGCGGGCTACACCTTC
CASKRGEQGAGYTF
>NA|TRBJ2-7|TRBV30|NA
TGTGCCTGGAGTGTGAAAGGGGAGTTCTACGAGCAGTACTTC
CAWSVKGEFYEQYF
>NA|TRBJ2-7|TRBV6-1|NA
TGTGCCAGCAGTGTGTGGGGGACCTCCTACGAGCAGTACTTC
CASSVWGTSYEQYF
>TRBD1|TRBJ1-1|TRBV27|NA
TGTGCCAGCAGTTTGGGGACAGGGGGCACTGAAGCTTTCTTT
CASSLGTGGTEAFF
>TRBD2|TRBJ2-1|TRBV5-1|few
TGCGCCAGCAACCTCCCCACAAGCGGGGACTCCTACAATGAGCAGTTCTTC
CASNLPTSGDSYNEQFF
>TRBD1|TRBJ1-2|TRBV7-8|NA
TGTGCCAGCAGCTTGGAGGGGGCCTATGGCTACACCTTC
CASSLEGAYGYTF
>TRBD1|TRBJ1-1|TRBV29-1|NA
TGCAGCGTTCCCAGGGACAGGGGGCATGGGAACACTGAAGCTTTCTTT
CSVPRDRGHGNTEAFF
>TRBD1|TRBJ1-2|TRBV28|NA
TGTGCCAGCAGACGACAGGGGGTCCACGGCTACACCTTC
CASRRQGVHGYTF
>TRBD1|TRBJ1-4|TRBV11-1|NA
TGTGCCAGCAGCTTAGCCGGGACAGGGGATGAAAAACTGTTTTTT
CASSLAGTGDEKLFF